These T cell receptor beta chains were read from a single sample in a study of blood T cells in healthy people across ages. Each CDR3 protein is one row after TCRdb ran MiXCR on the 5' RACE reads. The top ten clones hold under 65% of a sample with about 400,000 distinct CDR3 sequences, approximately 51% of them seen once. Sequencing input: blood. Every receptor here comes from a man aged 55-75 years in good health. Both conserved end residues are part of each CDR3. A D gene is named only where the DNA matches it firmly. A row's size may be missing; if present it is once, few, many or a size class.

CDR3nt | CDR3aa | j_gene | v_gene | len | d_gene | abundance
TGTGCCAGCAGCCCCCCCCGGGCCGAGAGCACAGATACGCAGTATTTT | CASSPPRAESTDTQYF | TRBJ2-3 | TRBV13 | 16 | - | -
TGTGCCACCAGCAGAACAGGGTCTGGGGCCAACGTCCTGACTTTC | CATSRTGSGANVLTF | TRBJ2-6 | TRBV15 | 15 | - | few
TGTGCCAGCAGCTCGTGGGACAGCCCCTCTGGGGCCAACGTCCTGACTTTC | CASSSWDSPSGANVLTF | TRBJ2-6 | TRBV7-9 | 17 | TRBD1 | few
TGTGCCAGCAGCTTGTCGGACAGGCCCCGGGAGACCCAGTACTTC | CASSLSDRPRETQYF | TRBJ2-5 | TRBV7-6 | 15 | TRBD1 | -
TGCAGTGCTAGGGGGGACAGGATTAGCTCCTACGAGCAGTACTTC | CSARGDRISSYEQYF | TRBJ2-7 | TRBV20-1 | 15 | TRBD1 | -
TGTGCCAGCAGCCGCCCAGGTGCGCGGGAGACCCAGTACTTC | CASSRPGARETQYF | TRBJ2-5 | TRBV6-6 | 14 | - | -
TGTGCCAGCAGCTTGTTCTGGTCCCAAGAGACCCAGTACTTC | CASSLFWSQETQYF | TRBJ2-5 | TRBV7-2 | 14 | - | -
TGTGCCACCAGCAGAGATCGGACTTCCTACGAGCAGTACTTC | CATSRDRTSYEQYF | TRBJ2-7 | TRBV15 | 14 | - | few
TGTGCCAGCAGCCCGACGACAGCCGTTAACTATGGCTACACCTTC | CASSPTTAVNYGYTF | TRBJ1-2 | TRBV7-2 | 15 | - | -
TGTGCCAGCAGCTTATTTCGGACAGATACGCAGTATTTT | CASSLFRTDTQYF | TRBJ2-3 | TRBV11-2 | 13 | - | -
TGCAGTGCTAGTGGCGCGACCTACGAGCAGTACTTC | CSASGATYEQYF | TRBJ2-7 | TRBV20-1 | 12 | - | -
TGTGCCACCAGCAGAGGCGGGAGCTGGGGTGAGCAGTTCTTC | CATSRGGSWGEQFF | TRBJ2-1 | TRBV15 | 14 | TRBD2 | -
TGTGCCGGCAGTACCTCGTCGAACGCCTACGAGCAGTACTTC | CAGSTSSNAYEQYF | TRBJ2-7 | TRBV6-2/TRBV6-3 | 14 | - | once
TGTGCCAGCAGCCAAGAGGGGCAGGGCAACACAGATACGCAGTATTTT | CASSQEGQGNTDTQYF | TRBJ2-3 | TRBV4-2 | 16 | - | -
- | CAISEDTAYEQYVGPGTEAFF | TRBJ1-1 | TRBV10-3 | 21 | - | -
TGTGCCAGCAACGACAGGGACGAGACCCAGTACTTC | CASNDRDETQYF | TRBJ2-5 | TRBV10-3 | 12 | TRBD1 | once
TGTGCCAGCAGTGAATGGCAGGGCTCCTACAATGAGCAGTTCTTC | CASSEWQGSYNEQFF | TRBJ2-1 | TRBV25-1 | 15 | - | -
TGTGCCAGCAGTCGATTCGGACTAGGGGCAACCGAGCAGTACTTC | CASSRFGLGATEQYF | TRBJ2-7 | TRBV12-3/TRBV12-4 | 15 | TRBD2 | few
TGTGCCAGCAGTTTAGGGTACGGCGAAGGGTATGGCTACACCTTC | CASSLGYGEGYGYTF | TRBJ1-2 | TRBV12-3/TRBV12-4 | 15 | - | -
TGTGCCAGCAGCTTATCGAGGGGGGAGACCCAGTACTTC | CASSLSRGETQYF | TRBJ2-5 | TRBV7-2 | 13 | - | many